The present TCR beta chain was sequenced within a study of T cells in localized non-small cell lung cancer. The germline V gene has CDR1 ENHRY and CDR2 SYGVKD. V shed 8 bases, J shed 6 bases, and the junction held 6 bases outside the gene matches. This CDR3 is built from 13 residues. Profiled with immunoSEQ multiplex PCR; TCRdb holds only in-frame clones, not every one. Among fewer than 20,000 clones listed, 80% to 90% were seen once. The chain links TRBV10-3 to TRBJ2-3; 9 nucleotides match TRBD2. The sequencing used peripheral blood, collected before any cancer treatment. This TCR came from an older male donor with stage I lung adenocarcinoma. CDR3 amino acids: CAIGGLASDTQYF. The DNA of the CDR3 is TGTGCCATCGGGGGACTAGCAAGCGATACGCAGTATTTT.